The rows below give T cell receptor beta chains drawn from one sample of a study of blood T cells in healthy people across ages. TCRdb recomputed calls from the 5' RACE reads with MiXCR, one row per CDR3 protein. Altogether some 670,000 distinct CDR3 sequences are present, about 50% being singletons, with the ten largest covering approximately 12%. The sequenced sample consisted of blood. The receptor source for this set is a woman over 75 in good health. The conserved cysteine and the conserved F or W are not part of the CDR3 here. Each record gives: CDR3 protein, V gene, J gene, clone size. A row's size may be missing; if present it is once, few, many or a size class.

CDR3: ASSESRGQAGTQY; V: TRBV5-1; J: TRBJ2-5; size: few
CDR3: SARWVAENTGELF; V: TRBV20-1; J: TRBJ2-2; size: few
CDR3: SVQRDSSSYEQY; V: TRBV29-1; J: TRBJ2-7; size: many
CDR3: ASSTPSNEQF; V: TRBV5-1; J: TRBJ2-1; size: .
CDR3: SVDTGSYEQY; V: TRBV29-1; J: TRBJ2-7; size: many
CDR3: ASNSGGGSLSYNEQF; V: TRBV5-4; J: TRBJ2-1; size: many
CDR3: AERSYSGNTIY; V: TRBV7-2; J: TRBJ1-3; size: .
CDR3: ASSLGSGATQETQY; V: TRBV28; J: TRBJ2-5; size: few
CDR3: AISHEAGGVTQY; V: TRBV10-3; J: TRBJ2-5; size: .
CDR3: SASDPSGHHNEQF; V: TRBV20-1; J: TRBJ2-1; size: many
CDR3: ASSLAGTGRQPQH; V: TRBV5-1; J: TRBJ1-5; size: many
CDR3: SATTGGSNTEAF; V: TRBV20-1; J: TRBJ1-1; size: .
CDR3: ASSLDLGLAGLNTGELF; V: TRBV7-9; J: TRBJ2-2; size: few
CDR3: ASSLSEGYNEQF; V: TRBV27; J: TRBJ2-1; size: .
CDR3: AYDPQDTLISSEAF; V: TRBV5-5; J: TRBJ1-1; size: .
CDR3: ASSFSGQGTDTQY; V: TRBV28; J: TRBJ2-3; size: many
CDR3: ASSLWVHEQF; V: TRBV28; J: TRBJ2-1; size: many
CDR3: ASGTGQGYTGELF; V: TRBV12-5; J: TRBJ2-2; size: .
CDR3: ASSQDGLLAGAYEQY; V: TRBV3-1; J: TRBJ2-7; size: many
CDR3: ASTAGRHPQETQY; V: TRBV5-1; J: TRBJ2-5; size: .
CDR3: ASRTAGGSETQY; V: TRBV5-1; J: TRBJ2-5; size: .
CDR3: SARRRSGGYNEQF; V: TRBV20-1; J: TRBJ2-1; size: .
CDR3: ASSGAGGSVSYEQY; V: TRBV7-8; J: TRBJ2-7; size: .
CDR3: ASSLIAETEQF; V: TRBV7-9; J: TRBJ2-1; size: .
CDR3: ATRADRDNQPQH; V: TRBV24-1; J: TRBJ1-5; size: .
CDR3: ASRSPGENYGYT; V: TRBV19; J: TRBJ1-2; size: .
CDR3: AIGAPGPETQY; V: TRBV10-3; J: TRBJ2-5; size: .
CDR3: SARLAGAFYEQY; V: TRBV20-1; J: .; size: .
CDR3: ASSLGGTNSKLF; V: TRBV5-1; J: TRBJ2-2; size: few
CDR3: ASSVVMSSGANVLT; V: TRBV28; J: TRBJ2-6; size: few
CDR3: ASSKSAATDTQY; V: TRBV5-1; J: TRBJ2-3; size: .
CDR3: SVVEGGDEQY; V: TRBV29-1; J: TRBJ2-7; size: .
CDR3: ASSSLSGHQNYGYT; V: TRBV27; J: TRBJ1-2; size: .
CDR3: SARSGGNSDTQY; V: TRBV20-1; J: TRBJ2-3; size: .
CDR3: ASASDREYNEQF; V: TRBV5-1; J: TRBJ2-1; size: .
CDR3: ASSYDRFPGNTIY; V: TRBV6-5; J: TRBJ1-3; size: many
CDR3: ASSVGHKAAVNEQF; V: TRBV9; J: TRBJ2-1; size: once
CDR3: ASSWGLSGRDTYEQY; V: TRBV5-6; J: TRBJ2-7; size: .
CDR3: ASSIRDRGTDTQY; V: TRBV27; J: TRBJ2-3; size: .
CDR3: ASRRAIDGGREQY; V: TRBV6-2/TRBV6-3; J: TRBJ2-7; size: .
CDR3: ASSLEGATNSPLH; V: TRBV5-1; J: TRBJ1-6; size: few
CDR3: ASSGGLAGYEQY; V: TRBV27; J: TRBJ2-7; size: few
CDR3: ASSLTGAGGYYEQY; V: TRBV7-3; J: TRBJ2-7; size: few
CDR3: ASSLDRGDYNSPLH; V: TRBV11-1; J: TRBJ1-6; size: .
CDR3: ASSPSRDRMEY; V: TRBV3-1; J: TRBJ2-3; size: .
CDR3: ASNPDVSSYEQY; V: TRBV7-2; J: TRBJ2-7; size: .
CDR3: ASSLIVQGTQY; V: TRBV28; J: TRBJ2-5; size: few
CDR3: ATSRGKQSQETQY; V: TRBV15; J: TRBJ2-5; size: .
CDR3: ASSALTGVEGYT; V: TRBV9; J: TRBJ1-2; size: .
CDR3: SAGRGGGNQPQH; V: TRBV20-1; J: TRBJ1-5; size: .
CDR3: ASSSGESIDEQF; V: TRBV5-1; J: TRBJ2-1; size: once
CDR3: AIRQGKEKLF; V: TRBV28; J: TRBJ1-4; size: few
CDR3: ASRSPAGGHVYNEQF; V: TRBV19; J: TRBJ2-1; size: few
CDR3: SVRAGGRSYEQY; V: TRBV29-1; J: .; size: .
CDR3: AISESSNGNTQY; V: TRBV10-3; J: TRBJ2-3; size: many
CDR3: ASKYSSDEQY; V: TRBV2; J: TRBJ2-7; size: many
CDR3: SVRTGGETEAF; V: TRBV29-1; J: TRBJ1-1; size: .